This T cell receptor (beta chain) was captured in a study of blood T cell repertoires in COVID-19. In the study overall: Specimens from acute and convalescent COVID-19 originated in the United States, Italy and Spain.

The germline V gene encodes CDR1 SEHNR and CDR2 FQNEAQ (reference sequence). This CDR3 contains 15 residues. Between the trimmed V and J ends, which lost 1 base and 4 bases, there was a span of 12 bases. Using immunoSEQ multiplex PCR, the repertoire was profiled, and TCRdb retains in-frame clones only, with some absent. The table lists approximately 500,000 clones, 89% of them singletons, with around 0.92% in the top ten. The chain employs TRBV7-9 and TRBJ2-3; D might be TRBD1 (6 bases). The source material was peripheral blood. This receptor was identified in a man younger than 35 with COVID-19, enrolled during active disease. The CDR3 region has the DNA TGTGCCAGCAGCTTAGTTATGGGGGCTTCAGATACGCAGTATTTT. This codes for CASSLVMGASDTQYF. Full variable domain (rest looked up from reference TRBV7-9 and TRBJ2-3): DTGVSQNPRHKITKRGQNVTFRCDPISEHNRLYWYRQTLGQGPEFLTYFQNEAQLEKSRLLSDRFSAERPKGSFSTLEIQRTEQGDSAMYLCASSLVMGASDTQYFGPGTRLTVL.